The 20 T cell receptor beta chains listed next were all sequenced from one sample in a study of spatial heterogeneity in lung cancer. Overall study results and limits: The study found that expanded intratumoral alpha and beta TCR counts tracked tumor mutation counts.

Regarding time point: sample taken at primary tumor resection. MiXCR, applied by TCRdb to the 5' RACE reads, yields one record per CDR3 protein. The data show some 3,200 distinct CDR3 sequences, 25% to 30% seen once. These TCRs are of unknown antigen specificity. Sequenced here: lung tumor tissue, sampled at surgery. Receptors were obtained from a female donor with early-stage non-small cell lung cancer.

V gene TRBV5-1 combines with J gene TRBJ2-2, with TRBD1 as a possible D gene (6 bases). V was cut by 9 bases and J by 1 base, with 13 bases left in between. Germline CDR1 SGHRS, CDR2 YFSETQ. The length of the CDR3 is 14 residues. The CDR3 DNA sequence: TGCGCCACGTCGGAACAGGGGAACACCGGGGAGCTGTTTTTT. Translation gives CATSEQGNTGELFF.

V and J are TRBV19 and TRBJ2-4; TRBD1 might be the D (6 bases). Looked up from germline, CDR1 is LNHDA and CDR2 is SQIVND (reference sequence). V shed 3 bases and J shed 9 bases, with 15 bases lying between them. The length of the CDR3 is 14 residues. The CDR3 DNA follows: TGTGCCAGTAGTATTTCGGACAGCCTTGGCATTCAGTACTTC. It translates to CASSISDSLGIQYF.

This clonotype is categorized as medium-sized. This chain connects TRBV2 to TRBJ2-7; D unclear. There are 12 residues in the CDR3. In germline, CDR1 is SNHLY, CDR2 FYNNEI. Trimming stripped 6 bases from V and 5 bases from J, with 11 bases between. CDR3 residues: CASSLTSHEQYF. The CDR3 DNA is TGTGCCAGCAGCCTGACCTCTCACGAGCAGTACTTC.

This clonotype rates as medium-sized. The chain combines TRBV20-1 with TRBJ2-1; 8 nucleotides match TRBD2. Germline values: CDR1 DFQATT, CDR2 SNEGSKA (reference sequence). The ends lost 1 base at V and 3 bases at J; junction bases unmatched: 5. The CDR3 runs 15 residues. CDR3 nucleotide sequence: TGCAGTGCTAGAGGAACTAGCGGAAACTACAATGAGCAGTTCTTC. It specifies CSARGTSGNYNEQFF.

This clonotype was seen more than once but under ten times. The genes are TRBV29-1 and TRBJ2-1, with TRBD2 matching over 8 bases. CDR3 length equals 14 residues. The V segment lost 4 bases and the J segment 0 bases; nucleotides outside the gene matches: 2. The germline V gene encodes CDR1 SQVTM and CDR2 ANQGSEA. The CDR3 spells CSVGGLVSYNEQFF. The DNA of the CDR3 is TGCAGCGTTGGGGGACTAGTCTCCTACAATGAGCAGTTCTTC.

The CDR3 region has the DNA TGTGCCAGCAGCTCTGGAGGACTAGCGGCCTACAATGAGCAGTTCTTC. Residues: CASSSGGLAAYNEQFF. The chain carries TRBV7-9 and TRBJ2-1, with 10 bases aligning to TRBD2. Germline V CDR1 and CDR2: SEHNR, FQNEAQ (reference sequence). The V gene end was trimmed by 4 bases and the J gene end by 2 bases; junction bases not matched to a gene: 5. This CDR3 contains 16 residues.

CDR3 sequence: CASSEVHRGSNVLTF. The CDR3 DNA reads as TGCGCCAGCAGTGAAGTCCACAGGGGTTCCAACGTCCTGACTTTC. This rearrangement joins TRBV10-2 to TRBJ2-6, with TRBD1 matching 7 bases. With V trimmed by 3 bases and J by 8 bases, 7 bases remained unmatched. CDR1 WSHSY and CDR2 SAAADI come from the germline V gene. CDR3 size: 15 residues.

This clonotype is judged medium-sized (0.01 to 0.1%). The CDR3 region has the DNA TGTGCCAGCAAACGGGTCCCGGCGACGACGCAGTATTTT. This translates into CASKRVPATTQYF. V gene TRBV6-1 combines with J gene TRBJ2-3; unclear D gene. Trimming shortened V by 7 bases and J by 9 bases, and 17 bases separated the two germline ends. Germline V CDR1 and CDR2: MNHNS, SASEGT. The CDR3 is 13 residues long.

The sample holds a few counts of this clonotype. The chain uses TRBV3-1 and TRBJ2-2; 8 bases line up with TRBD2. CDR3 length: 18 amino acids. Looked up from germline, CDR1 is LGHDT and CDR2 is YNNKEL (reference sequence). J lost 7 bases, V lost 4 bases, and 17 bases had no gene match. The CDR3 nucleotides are TGTGCCAGCAGCCGAAGGGTGACAAGCGGGAGAATAGTCGGGGAGCTGTTTTTT. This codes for CASSRRVTSGRIVGELFF. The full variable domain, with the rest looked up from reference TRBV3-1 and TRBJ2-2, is DTAVSQTPKYLVTQMGNDKSIKCEQNLGHDTMYWYKQDSKKFLKIMFSYNNKELIINETVPNRFSPKSPDKAHLNLHINSLELGDSAVYFCASSRRVTSGRIVGELFFGEGSRLTVL.

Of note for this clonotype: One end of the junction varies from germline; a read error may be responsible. In DNA, the CDR3 is TGTGCCAGCAGTTTTTGGGACAGGGGCTCCTTCAATGAGCAGTTCTTC. Translating gives CASSFWDRGSFNEQFF. The V gene is TRBV28, the J gene TRBJ2-1; 10 positions match TRBD1. The length of the CDR3 is 16 residues. CDR1 MDHEN and CDR2 SYDVKM come from the germline V gene.

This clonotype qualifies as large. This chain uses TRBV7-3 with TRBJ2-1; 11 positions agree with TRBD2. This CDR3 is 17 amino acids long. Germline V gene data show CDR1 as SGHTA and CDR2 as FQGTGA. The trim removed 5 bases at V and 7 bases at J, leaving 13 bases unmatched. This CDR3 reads CASSPGPLAGGRNEQFF. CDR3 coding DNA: TGTGCCAGCAGCCCAGGCCCGCTAGCGGGAGGTCGGAATGAGCAGTTCTTC. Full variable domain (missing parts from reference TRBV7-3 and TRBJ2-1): GAGVSQTPSNKVTEKGKYVELRCDPISGHTALYWYRQSLGQGPEFLIYFQGTGAADDSGLPNDRFFAVRPEGSVSTLKIQRTERGDSAVYLCASSPGPLAGGRNEQFFGPGTRLTVL.

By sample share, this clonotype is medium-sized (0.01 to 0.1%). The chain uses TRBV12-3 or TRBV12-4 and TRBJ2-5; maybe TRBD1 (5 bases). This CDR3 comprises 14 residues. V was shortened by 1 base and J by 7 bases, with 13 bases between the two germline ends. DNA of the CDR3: TGTGCCAGCAGTTTAGATCCAGGGTCAAGGACCCAGTACTTC. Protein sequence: CASSLDPGSRTQYF.

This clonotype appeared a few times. The CDR3 spells CASSSGDRPNYGYTF. DNA for the CDR3: TGCGCCAGCAGCTCTGGGGACAGACCTAACTATGGCTACACCTTC. The genes are TRBV5-1 and TRBJ1-2; 7 bases map to TRBD1. Trimming removed 3 bases from V and 0 bases from J; junction bases left unmatched: 5. Germline assignment: CDR1 SGHRS and CDR2 YFSETQ. The CDR3 has 15 residues.

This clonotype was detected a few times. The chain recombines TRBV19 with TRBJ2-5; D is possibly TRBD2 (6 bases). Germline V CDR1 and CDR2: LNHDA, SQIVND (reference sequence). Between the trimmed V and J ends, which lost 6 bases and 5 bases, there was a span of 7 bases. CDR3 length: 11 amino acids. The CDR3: CASRSGETQYF. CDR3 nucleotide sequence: TGTGCCAGTAGGAGCGGGGAGACCCAGTACTTC.

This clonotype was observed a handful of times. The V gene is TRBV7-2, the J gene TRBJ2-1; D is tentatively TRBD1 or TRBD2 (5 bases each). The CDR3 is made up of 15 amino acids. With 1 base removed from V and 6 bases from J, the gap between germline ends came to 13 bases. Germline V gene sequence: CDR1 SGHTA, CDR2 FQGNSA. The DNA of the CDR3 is TGTGCCAGCAGCTTAGACCTTGGGGGTTTCAATGAGCAGTTCTTC. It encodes CASSLDLGGFNEQFF. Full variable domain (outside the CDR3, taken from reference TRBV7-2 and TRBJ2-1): GAGVSQSPSNKVTEKGKDVELRCDPISGHTALYWYRQSLGQGLEFLIYFQGNSAPDKSGLPSDRFSAERTGGSVSTLTIQRTQQEDSAVYLCASSLDLGGFNEQFFGPGTRLTVL.

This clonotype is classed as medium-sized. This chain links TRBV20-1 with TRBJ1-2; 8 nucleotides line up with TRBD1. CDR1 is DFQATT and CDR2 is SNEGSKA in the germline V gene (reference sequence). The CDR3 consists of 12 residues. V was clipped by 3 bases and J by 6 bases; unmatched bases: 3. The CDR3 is CSARDRADGYTF. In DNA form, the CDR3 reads TGCAGTGCTAGGGACAGGGCAGATGGCTACACCTTC.

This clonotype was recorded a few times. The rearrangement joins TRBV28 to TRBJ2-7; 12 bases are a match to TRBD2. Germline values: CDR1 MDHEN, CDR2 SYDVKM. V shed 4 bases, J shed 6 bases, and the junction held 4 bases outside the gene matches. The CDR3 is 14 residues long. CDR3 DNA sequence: TGTGCCAGCAGTTCTAGCGGGAGGGTGGGCGAGCAGTACTTC. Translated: CASSSSGRVGEQYF.

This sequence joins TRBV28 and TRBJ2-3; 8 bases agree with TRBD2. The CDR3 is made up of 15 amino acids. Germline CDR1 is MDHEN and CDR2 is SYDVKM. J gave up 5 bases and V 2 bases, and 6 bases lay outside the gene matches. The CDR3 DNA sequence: TGTGCCAGCAGTTTAACACTTGCGGGGGGAGATACGCAGTATTTT. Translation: CASSLTLAGGDTQYF.

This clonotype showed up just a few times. The CDR3: CSVDLLADSTDTQYF. In DNA, the CDR3 is TGCAGCGTTGACCTACTAGCGGATAGCACAGATACGCAGTATTTT. The rearrangement joins TRBV29-1 to TRBJ2-3; 8 bases are a match to TRBD2. V lost 3 bases, J lost 0 bases, and 5 bases stayed unmatched. Germline V gene sequence: CDR1 SQVTM, CDR2 ANQGSEA. The CDR3 consists of 15 residues.

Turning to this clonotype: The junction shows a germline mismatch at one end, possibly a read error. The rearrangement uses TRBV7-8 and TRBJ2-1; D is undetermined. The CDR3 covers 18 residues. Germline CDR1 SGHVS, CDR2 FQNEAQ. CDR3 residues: CASSLGGPFLSSYNEQFF. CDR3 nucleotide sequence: TGTGCCAGCAGTTTAGGTGGGCCCTTCTTAAGCTCCTACAATGAGCAGTTCTTC.